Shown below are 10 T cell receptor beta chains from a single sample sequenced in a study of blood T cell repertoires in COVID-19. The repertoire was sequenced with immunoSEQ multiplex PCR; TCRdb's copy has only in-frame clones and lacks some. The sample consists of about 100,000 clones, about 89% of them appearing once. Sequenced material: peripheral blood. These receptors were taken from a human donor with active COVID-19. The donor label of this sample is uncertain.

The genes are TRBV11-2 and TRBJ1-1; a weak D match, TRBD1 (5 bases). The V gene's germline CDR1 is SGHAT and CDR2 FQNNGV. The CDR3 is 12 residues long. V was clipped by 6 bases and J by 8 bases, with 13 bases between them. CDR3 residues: CASSSGWGEAFF. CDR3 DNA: TGTGCCAGCAGTTCAGGGTGGGGAGAAGCTTTCTTT.

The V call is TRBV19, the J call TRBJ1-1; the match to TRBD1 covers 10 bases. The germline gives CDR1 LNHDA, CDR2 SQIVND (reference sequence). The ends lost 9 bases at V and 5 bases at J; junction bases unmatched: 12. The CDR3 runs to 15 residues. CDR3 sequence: CASTTQDRGVTEAFF. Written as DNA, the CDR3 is TGTGCCAGCACGACCCAGGACAGGGGGGTAACTGAAGCTTTCTTT.

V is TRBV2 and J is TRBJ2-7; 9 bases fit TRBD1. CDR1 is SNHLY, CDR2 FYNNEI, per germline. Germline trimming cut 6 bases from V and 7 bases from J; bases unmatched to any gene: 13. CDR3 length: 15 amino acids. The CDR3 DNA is TGTGCCAGCAGGCAACCGGGACAGGGCCTCGGAGAGCAGTACTTC. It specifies CASRQPGQGLGEQYF.

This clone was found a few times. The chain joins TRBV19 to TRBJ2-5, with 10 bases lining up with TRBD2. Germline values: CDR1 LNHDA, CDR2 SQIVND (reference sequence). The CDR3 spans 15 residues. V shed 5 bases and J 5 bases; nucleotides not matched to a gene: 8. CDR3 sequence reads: CASSSGLARRETQYF. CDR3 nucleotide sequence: TGTGCCAGTAGTTCGGGACTAGCGAGGAGGGAGACCCAGTACTTC.

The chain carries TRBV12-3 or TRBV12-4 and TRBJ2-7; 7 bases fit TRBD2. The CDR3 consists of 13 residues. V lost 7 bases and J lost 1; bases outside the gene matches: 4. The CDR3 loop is CASTPGLSYEQYF. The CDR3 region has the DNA TGTGCCAGCACCCCGGGACTATCCTACGAGCAGTACTTC.

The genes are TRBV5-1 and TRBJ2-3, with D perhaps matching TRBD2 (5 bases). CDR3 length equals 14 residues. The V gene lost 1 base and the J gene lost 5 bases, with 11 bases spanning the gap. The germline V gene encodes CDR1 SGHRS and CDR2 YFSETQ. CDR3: CASSLLGRRDTQYF. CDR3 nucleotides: TGCGCCAGCAGCTTGTTAGGGAGAAGAGATACGCAGTATTTT.

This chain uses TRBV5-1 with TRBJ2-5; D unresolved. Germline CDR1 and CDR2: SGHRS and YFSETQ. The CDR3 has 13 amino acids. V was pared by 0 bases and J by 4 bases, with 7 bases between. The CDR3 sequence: CASSLGRSETQYF. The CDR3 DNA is TGCGCCAGCAGCTTGGGCAGGTCAGAGACCCAGTACTTC. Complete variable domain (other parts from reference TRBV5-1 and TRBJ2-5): KAGVTQTPRYLIKTRGQQVTLSCSPISGHRSVSWYQQTPGQGLQFLFEYFSETQRNKGNFPGRFSGRQFSNSRSEMNVSTLELGDSALYLCASSLGRSETQYFGPGTRLLVL.

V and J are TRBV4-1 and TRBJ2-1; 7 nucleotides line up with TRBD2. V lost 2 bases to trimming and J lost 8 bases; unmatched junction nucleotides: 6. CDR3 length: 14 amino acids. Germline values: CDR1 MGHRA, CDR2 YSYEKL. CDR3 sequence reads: CASSQHTRGDEQFF. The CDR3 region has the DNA TGCGCCAGCAGCCAACACACACGGGGGGATGAGCAGTTCTTC.

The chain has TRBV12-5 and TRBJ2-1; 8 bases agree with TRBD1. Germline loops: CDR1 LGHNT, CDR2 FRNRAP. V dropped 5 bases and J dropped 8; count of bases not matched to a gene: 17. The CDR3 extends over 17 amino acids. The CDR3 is CASGPALSTGAYDEQFF. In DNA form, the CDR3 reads TGTGCTAGTGGTCCCGCCCTATCGACAGGGGCGTACGATGAGCAGTTCTTC.

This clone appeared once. The CDR3 region is CASSSEGSQPQHF. CDR3 sequence (DNA): TGTGCCAGCAGCTCGGAGGGTAGTCAGCCCCAGCATTTT. The chain employs TRBV7-2 and TRBJ1-5, with D unclear. V was trimmed by 4 bases and J by 6 bases, leaving 10 bases between them. CDR3 length: 13 amino acids. Germline V lookup: CDR1 SGHTA, CDR2 FQGNSA.